The 27 T cell receptor beta chains listed next were all sequenced from one sample in a study of tissue T cells after allogeneic stem cell transplantation. Time point described: mouse harvest day 14 after allogeneic transplant. The graft held 10^6 splenic CD5+ T cells and 10^7 T-cell-depleted bone marrow cells. Assay: immunoSEQ multiplex PCR; the TCRdb copy retains only in-frame clones and omits some. The sample lists some 3,000 clones, 50% occurring once. Sample: gut tissue. These receptors came from a female BALB/c mouse given C57BL/6 T cells with graft-versus-host disease after an allogeneic hematopoietic cell transplant.

This clone was seen a few times. Each gene name is a mouse one. The CDR3 end falls 1 residue outside the read, so it is completed with the germline J gene. The chain carries TRBV26 and TRBJ2-7; D gene ambiguous. In germline, CDR1 is KGHPV, CDR2 FQNQEV (reference sequence). The ends were cut back, 4 bases at V and 4 bases at J, with 5 bases in the middle. The CDR3 runs to 11 residues. The DNA read from the CDR3 is TGTGCCAGCAGTCGAGGGTATGAACAGTAC. Amino acid sequence: CASSRGYEQY. The whole CDR3 reads CASSRGYEQYF. Full variable domain (missing parts from reference TRBV26 and TRBJ2-7): NSKVIQTPRYLVKGQGQKAKMRCIPEKGHPVVFWYQQNKNNEFKFLINFQNQEVLQQIDMTEKRFSAECPSNSPCSLEIQSSEAGDSALYLCASSRGYEQYFGPGTRLTVL.

This clone was seen a few times. Any gene name here is a mouse gene name. The read ends 1 residue before the CDR3 terminus; that terminus is restored from the germline J gene. The J gene is TRBJ2-7, the V gene TRBV5, with 7 bases that match TRBD1. V shed 0 bases and J 6 bases; nucleotides not matched to a gene: 5. CDR1 and CDR2 from the germline V gene are LGHNA and YNLKQL (reference sequence). The CDR3 is 14 residues long. This CDR3 reads CASSQEQGWGEQYF. CDR3 bases read: TGTGCCAGCAGCCAAGAACAGGGGTGGGGTGAACAGTAC.

This clone was picked up a small number of times. Germline and genes: mouse. Read data end 1 residue before the CDR3 end; the end is taken from the germline J gene. The chain carries TRBV12-1 and TRBJ2-3, with 10 positions matching TRBD1. The CDR3 length is 15 residues. J lost 0 bases, V lost 3 bases, and 2 bases had no gene match. Looked up from germline, CDR1 is SGHSN and CDR2 is HYEKVE. Partial CDR3 DNA: TGTGCCAGCTCTGGACAGGGGGTTAGTGCAGAAACGCTGTAT. Its translation is CASSGQGVSAETLY. In full, the CDR3 is CASSGQGVSAETLYF.

A word on this clone: These gene names are mouse names. The read falls 1 residue short of the CDR3 end, and the missing part is taken from the germline J gene. The V gene is TRBV13-3, the J gene TRBJ2-1; D may be TRBD1 or TRBD2 (6 bases each). Germline assignment: CDR1 NNHDY and CDR2 SYVADS. The V end lost 0 bases, the J end lost 7 bases, and 11 bases lay between the germline ends. The CDR3 loop spans 14 amino acids. The CDR3 protein is CASSDAGAWAEQFF. Incomplete CDR3 DNA: TGTGCCAGCAGTGATGCGGGGGCGTGGGCTGAGCAGTTC.

Turning to this clone: Gene names denote mouse genes. The DNA ends 1 residue before the CDR3 does, and the rest of the CDR3 is filled in from the germline J gene. This rearrangement joins TRBV1 to TRBJ1-1; 7 nucleotides align to TRBD1. The CDR3 covers 12 residues. Germline V gene lookup returns CDR1 NSQYPW and CDR2 LRSPGD (reference sequence). Losses at the gene ends were 2 bases for V and 8 bases for J; bases not matched to a gene: 2. The DNA read from the CDR3 is TGCACCTGCAGTGCATCAGGGGGGGAAGTCTTC. Translated, it gives CTCSASGGEVF. The entire CDR3 protein reads CTCSASGGEVFF.

As regards this clone: Gene names refer to mouse genes. The read ends 1 residue early relative to the CDR3; the germline J gene fills the gap. This chain connects TRBV20 to TRBJ2-7, with TRBD2 matching 11 bases. The CDR3 has 14 amino acids. The V gene's germline CDR1 is GFQATS and CDR2 STVNSAI. Trimming cost V 1 base and J 4 bases; bases outside gene matches: 3. The CDR3 here is CGARGTGGPYEQYF. CDR3 bases read: TGTGGTGCTAGGGGGACTGGGGGGCCTTATGAACAGTAC.

Details on this clone: The germline and genes are mouse ones. The CDR3 is cut off 1 residue early in the read; its end comes from the germline J gene. The chain uses TRBV21 and TRBJ2-7; TRBD2 aligns across 8 bases. TRBV21 is an open reading frame, and its role is uncertain. There are 15 residues in the CDR3. The J segment lost 6 bases and the V segment lost 0 bases, leaving 7 bases of the junction unmatched. The covered CDR3 bases are TGTGCTAGCAGTCAATCCTCCTGGGGGGCTGGTGAACAGTAC. Protein sequence: CASSQSSWGAGEQY. The whole CDR3 sequence reads CASSQSSWGAGEQYF.

In regard to this clone: Mouse gene names apply. Coverage ceases 1 residue before the CDR3 finishes, and the germline J gene fills in the end. The chain employs TRBV26 and TRBJ1-6, with 7 nucleotides matching TRBD1. TRBJ1-6 is designated an ORF whose function remains uncertain. Germline values: CDR1 KGHPV, CDR2 FQNQEV (reference sequence). J gave up 4 bases and V 6 bases, and 3 bases lay outside the gene matches. The CDR3 sequence is 14 residues long. The CDR3 protein is CASRTGSYNSPLYF. The sequenced part of the CDR3 DNA is TGTGCCAGCAGGACAGGGTCTTATAATTCGCCCCTCTAC.

Only a few counts were recorded for this clone. The gene names given are mouse names. Coverage ceases 1 residue before the CDR3 finishes, and the germline J gene fills in the end. The V gene is TRBV13-2, the J gene TRBJ2-5, with D tentatively TRBD1 or TRBD2 (5 bases each). The CDR3 loop spans 15 amino acids. Trimming left V 2 bases short and J 2 bases short, with 12 bases between. Germline V gene lookup returns CDR1 NNHNN and CDR2 SYGAGS (reference sequence). Here the CDR3 reads CASGEVRDGQDTQYF. CDR3 DNA, as far as it was read: TGTGCCAGCGGTGAAGTTCGGGACGGCCAAGACACCCAGTAC.

This clone appeared a few times. The listed genes are named as in mouse. The read stops 1 residue short of the end of the CDR3; the missing end is completed from the germline J gene. The rearrangement joins TRBV26 to TRBJ2-4; either TRBD1 or TRBD2 may fit D (5 bases each). Per germline, CDR1 KGHPV and CDR2 FQNQEV (reference sequence). CDR3 length equals 14 residues. The V gene lost 2 bases and the J gene lost 0 bases, with 6 bases spanning the gap. This chain's CDR3 is CASSLGASQNTLYF. Incomplete CDR3 DNA: TGTGCCAGCAGTCTGGGGGCTAGTCAAAACACCTTGTAC.

This clone was observed a handful of times. Gene names are the mouse ones. The CDR3 end lies 1 residue beyond the end of the read and is filled in from the germline J gene. This chain uses TRBV19 with TRBJ2-2; 8 positions agree with TRBD1. The germline CDR1 and CDR2 sequences are FNHDT and SITEND (reference sequence). With 4 bases clipped from V and 4 bases from J, the junction kept 6 bases outside the gene matches. There are 15 residues in the CDR3. CDR3 DNA (partial): TGTGCCAGCAGTCGACAGGGGAGGCGCACCGGGCAGCTCTAC. It translates to CASSRQGRRTGQLY. The CDR3 reads in full as CASSRQGRRTGQLYF.

Only a few counts were recorded for this clone. Genes here carry mouse names. The observed sequence ends 1 residue before the CDR3 terminus, with the missing tail filled in from the germline J gene. The gene calls are TRBV23 and TRBJ2-1; TRBD2 is the table's D call, not checked against the DNA. The CDR3 spans 14 residues. Germline V gene sequence: CDR1 KGHTA, CDR2 FQNQQP. The sequenced part of the CDR3 DNA is TGCTCCAGCAGTCAGGGGGGCGCGTATGCTGAGCAGTTC. Translating gives CSSSQGGAYAEQF. The complete CDR3 reads CSSSQGGAYAEQFF.

Comments on this clone: Gene names are the mouse ones. The read halts 1 residue ahead of the CDR3 end, with the missing end drawn from the germline J gene. This sequence joins TRBV16 and TRBJ2-7; D may be TRBD2 (7 bases). Germline loops: CDR1 SGHSA, CDR2 FRNQAP. The CDR3 extends over 13 amino acids. Trimming removed 1 base from V and 7 bases from J, with 11 bases in between. The CDR3 here is CASSLAGGGEQYF. CDR3 bases read: TGTGCAAGCAGCTTAGCTGGGGGCGGGGAACAGTAC.

To note about this clone: All gene names here are mouse names. Read coverage stops 1 residue before the CDR3 terminus; the germline J gene supplies the remainder. This chain connects TRBV4 to TRBJ2-7; 11 bases agree with TRBD2. The germline V gene has CDR1 LGHDT and CDR2 YNNKQL (reference sequence). The V segment lost 5 bases and the J segment 3 bases; nucleotides outside the gene matches: 3. The CDR3 contains 14 residues. CDR3 sequence: CASSLGLGGYEQYF. The sequenced part of the CDR3 DNA is TGTGCCAGCAGCCTCGGACTGGGGGGCTATGAACAGTAC.

In the case of this clone: Gene labels here are mouse ones. With the read ending 1 residue before the CDR3 end, the germline J gene is used to fill in that end. The chain uses TRBV26 and TRBJ1-6, with 9 bases lining up with TRBD1. TRBJ1-6 is placed among ORFs of uncertain function. This CDR3 is 15 amino acids long. The J segment lost 5 bases and the V segment lost 5 bases, leaving 4 bases of the junction unmatched. Germline-derived CDR1 and CDR2 are KGHPV and FQNQEV (reference sequence). CDR3 in amino acids: CASSSGTGNNSPLYF. The sequenced part of the CDR3 DNA is TGTGCCAGCAGTTCGGGGACAGGGAATAATTCGCCCCTCTAC.

For this clone: The gene names given are mouse names. The read gets to within 1 residue of the CDR3 end, and the germline J gene fills in the rest. V and J are TRBV21 and TRBJ2-7, with 11 bases matching TRBD2. TRBV21 falls under the ORF class, with uncertain function. J lost 7 bases, V lost 5 bases, and 7 bases had no gene match. The CDR3 spans 14 residues. The CDR3 sequence: CASSWTGGRMEQYF. Incomplete CDR3 DNA: TGTGCTAGCAGTTGGACTGGGGGGCGAATGGAACAGTAC.

By sample fraction, this clone is large. The gene names given are mouse names. From the germline J gene comes the end of the CDR3, since the read stops 1 residue before it. The J gene is TRBJ2-7, the V gene TRBV13-1; 10 bases are shared with TRBD1. CDR3 length: 14 residues. V dropped 5 bases and J dropped 3; count of bases not matched to a gene: 5. Germline V gene lookup returns CDR1 NSHNY and CDR2 SYGAGN. CDR3 amino acids: CASRAGTGDYEQYF. The DNA read from the CDR3 is TGTGCCAGCAGGGCCGGGACAGGGGACTATGAACAGTAC.

For this clone: Germline and genes: mouse. The sequence runs out 1 residue before the end of the CDR3; the remainder is reconstructed from the germline J gene. J is TRBJ2-5 and V is TRBV16; D could derive from TRBD1 or TRBD2 (5 bases each). The germline V and J ends were trimmed by 0 bases and 2 bases, with 6 bases remaining between them. Germline assignment: CDR1 SGHSA and CDR2 FRNQAP. The CDR3 contains 14 residues. The CDR3 loop is CASSLEGRQDTQYF. The covered CDR3 bases are TGTGCAAGCAGCTTAGAGGGGCGCCAAGACACCCAGTAC.

To note about this clone: Gene names follow the mouse nomenclature. The read stops 1 residue short of the end of the CDR3; the missing end is completed from the germline J gene. V and J are TRBV26 and TRBJ1-5, with TRBD1 matching 7 bases. The length of the CDR3 is 15 residues. The trim removed 6 bases at V and 0 bases at J, leaving 5 bases unmatched. The germline CDR1 and CDR2 sequences are KGHPV and FQNQEV (reference sequence). The chain's CDR3 is CASSRTGYNNQAPLF. The DNA read from the CDR3 is TGTGCCAGCAGCAGGACAGGATATAACAACCAGGCTCCGCTT.

This clone was observed a few times. The genes are named according to mouse. CDR3 amino acids: CASSLGQGDEQYF. The part of the CDR3 DNA that was read is TGTGCCAGCAGTCTGGGACAGGGTGATGAACAGTAC. The chain carries TRBV26 and TRBJ2-7; 8 positions agree with TRBD1. Coverage ceases 1 residue before the CDR3 finishes, and the germline J gene fills in the end. The trim removed 2 bases at V and 5 bases at J, leaving 2 bases unmatched. The CDR3 is 13 amino acids. CDR1 and CDR2 from the germline V gene are KGHPV and FQNQEV (reference sequence).

As to this clone: The listed genes are named as in mouse. The read ends 1 residue before the CDR3 terminus; that terminus is restored from the germline J gene. This sequence joins TRBV5 and TRBJ1-2; TRBD1 is a possible D gene (5 bases). CDR3 length equals 15 residues. V was trimmed by 0 bases and J by 0 bases, leaving 8 bases between them. Germline assignment: CDR1 LGHNA and CDR2 YNLKQL (reference sequence). The CDR3 bases that were read are TGTGCCAGCAGCCAAGATCCGGGGGCAAACTCCGACTACACC. The encoded protein is CASSQDPGANSDYT. The entire CDR3 is CASSQDPGANSDYTF.

As to this clone: Mouse gene names and germline throughout. The CDR3 extends 1 residue past the end of the read, so its final part is completed from the germline J gene. The chain uses TRBV26 and TRBJ1-1; D is uncertain. V was clipped by 1 base and J by 3 bases, with 6 bases between them. The CDR3 sequence is 13 residues long. Germline V lookup: CDR1 KGHPV, CDR2 FQNQEV (reference sequence). CDR3 DNA (partial): TGTGCCAGCAGTCTGTGGAGACACACAGAAGTCTTC. Translated: CASSLWRHTEVF. The whole CDR3 reads CASSLWRHTEVFF.

As concerns this clone: Each gene name is a mouse one. The missing CDR3 end, 1 residue past where the read stops, is filled in from the germline J gene. The rearrangement joins TRBV3 to TRBJ2-4, with 7 bases identical to TRBD1. The CDR3 runs to 13 residues. Per germline, CDR1 SNHLY and CDR2 FYNGKV (reference sequence). V shed 5 bases, J shed 5 bases, and the junction held 4 bases outside the gene matches. CDR3 DNA (partial): TGTGCCAGCAGCGTCCGGGACAGAAACACCTTGTAC. Translation: CASSVRDRNTLY. The entire CDR3 protein is CASSVRDRNTLYF.

This clone has only a few counts. Mouse gene names apply. The sequenced fragment ends 1 residue before the CDR3 boundary, so the rest is inferred from the germline J gene. J is TRBJ2-4 and V is TRBV26, with 9 bases lining up with TRBD1. The CDR3 loop spans 14 amino acids. J lost 6 bases, V lost 2 bases, and 3 bases had no gene match. Germline CDR1 and CDR2: KGHPV and FQNQEV (reference sequence). The CDR3: CASSLRTGVNTLYF. The DNA read from the CDR3 is TGTGCCAGCAGTCTGCGGACAGGGGTGAACACCTTGTAC. Full variable domain (missing parts from reference TRBV26 and TRBJ2-4): NSKVIQTPRYLVKGQGQKAKMRCIPEKGHPVVFWYQQNKNNEFKFLINFQNQEVLQQIDMTEKRFSAECPSNSPCSLEIQSSEAGDSALYLCASSLRTGVNTLYFGAGTRLSVL.

Judged by abundance, this clone is medium-sized. Genes here carry mouse names. Sequencing ends 1 residue short of the CDR3 end; the germline J gene provides the rest. The gene calls are TRBV13-3 and TRBJ2-7; 11 bases align to TRBD1. Looked up from germline, CDR1 is NNHDY and CDR2 is SYVADS. With 3 bases clipped from V and 7 bases from J, the junction kept 3 bases outside the gene matches. This CDR3 comprises 13 residues. The CDR3 loop is CASSGDRGREQYF. Incomplete CDR3 DNA: TGTGCCAGCAGTGGGGACAGGGGGAGGGAACAGTAC.

For this clone: Germline and genes: mouse. With the read ending 1 residue before the CDR3 end, the germline J gene is used to fill in that end. This chain uses TRBV26 with TRBJ2-3, with D unresolved. The CDR3 consists of 14 residues. Germline V lookup: CDR1 KGHPV, CDR2 FQNQEV (reference sequence). V lost 5 bases to trimming and J lost 1 base, with 10 bases between them. The chain's CDR3 is CASSFQNGAETLYF. The CDR3 bases that were read are TGTGCCAGCAGTTTCCAGAATGGTGCAGAAACGCTGTAT.

Turning to this clone: Gene and germline names: mouse. The read terminates 1 residue before the CDR3 end, so the remaining end is supplied by the germline J gene. This rearrangement joins TRBV26 to TRBJ1-1; 7 bases match TRBD1. Germline CDR1 is KGHPV and CDR2 is FQNQEV (reference sequence). Germline trimming cut 6 bases from V and 7 bases from J; bases unmatched to any gene: 2. The CDR3 is made up of 11 amino acids. CDR3 sequence: CASSRQGEVFF. Partial CDR3 DNA: TGTGCCAGCAGCAGACAGGGAGAAGTCTTC.